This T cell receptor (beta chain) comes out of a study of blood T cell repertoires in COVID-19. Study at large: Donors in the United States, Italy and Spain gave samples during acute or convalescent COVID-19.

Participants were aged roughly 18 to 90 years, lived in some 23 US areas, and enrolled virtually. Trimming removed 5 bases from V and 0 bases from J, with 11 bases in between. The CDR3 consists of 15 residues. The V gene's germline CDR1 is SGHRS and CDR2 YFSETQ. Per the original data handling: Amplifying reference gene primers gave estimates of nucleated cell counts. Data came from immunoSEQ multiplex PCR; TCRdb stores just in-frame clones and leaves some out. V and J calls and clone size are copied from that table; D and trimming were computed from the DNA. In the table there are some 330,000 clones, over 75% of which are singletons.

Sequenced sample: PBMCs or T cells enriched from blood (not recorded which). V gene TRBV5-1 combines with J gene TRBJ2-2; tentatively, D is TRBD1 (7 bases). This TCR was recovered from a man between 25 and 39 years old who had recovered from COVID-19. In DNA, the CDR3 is TGCGCCAGCAGGCGCGGGACAGCGAACACCGGGGAGCTGTTTTTT. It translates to CASRRGTANTGELFF.